This is a list of T cell receptor beta chains from one sample in a study of blood T cell repertoires in COVID-19. The data were produced by immunoSEQ multiplex PCR, yet TCRdb's version contains in-frame clones alone and is incomplete. The sample records approximately 92,000 clones, about 81% being singletons. Material: peripheral blood. The receptors come from a man older than 75 with acute or convalescent COVID-19. Each CDR3 is given with its conserved first and last residue. The D gene is left open where the match is weak. Part of the rows lack a size; the others show once, few, many or a class for expanded clones.

clone_size: .
v_call: TRBV6-2/TRBV6-3
d_call: .
j_call: TRBJ2-7
cdr3_aa: CASSYSYREYEQYF
cdr3_nt: TGTGCCAGCAGTTACTCGTACAGGGAGTACGAGCAGTACTTC

clone_size: .
v_call: TRBV5-1
d_call: .
j_call: TRBJ1-4
cdr3_aa: CASSSGGGLNEKLFF
cdr3_nt: TGCGCCAGCAGCTCCGGCGGGGGACTTAATGAAAAACTGTTTTTT

clone_size: .
v_call: TRBV12-5
d_call: .
j_call: TRBJ1-1
cdr3_aa: CASVRGGGEAFF
cdr3_nt: TGTGCTAGTGTTCGGGGGGGAGGTGAAGCTTTCTTT

clone_size: .
v_call: TRBV11-2
d_call: .
j_call: TRBJ2-2
cdr3_aa: CASSLKGRGTGELFF
cdr3_nt: TGTGCCAGCAGCTTAAAGGGGCGAGGCACCGGGGAGCTGTTTTTT

clone_size: .
v_call: TRBV19
d_call: .
j_call: TRBJ1-4
cdr3_aa: CASRLSSGQTATNEKLFF
cdr3_nt: TGTGCCAGTAGATTGAGCTCGGGACAAACCGCAACTAATGAAAAACTGTTTTTT

clone_size: .
v_call: TRBV24-1
d_call: TRBD1
j_call: TRBJ1-4
cdr3_aa: CATSDLRQGNEKLFF
cdr3_nt: TGTGCCACCAGTGATTTGCGACAGGGGAATGAAAAACTGTTTTTT

clone_size: .
v_call: TRBV5-1
d_call: TRBD1
j_call: TRBJ1-1
cdr3_aa: CASSGTGAPEAFF
cdr3_nt: TGCGCCAGCAGTGGGACAGGGGCCCCTGAAGCTTTCTTT

clone_size: .
v_call: TRBV19
d_call: TRBD2
j_call: TRBJ2-1
cdr3_aa: CASSRDSSGGAGREQFF
cdr3_nt: TGTGCCAGTAGTAGGGACTCTAGCGGGGGGGCCGGTAGGGAGCAGTTCTTC

clone_size: .
v_call: TRBV28
d_call: TRBD2
j_call: TRBJ2-7
cdr3_aa: CASSWRLAGKGEQYF
cdr3_nt: TGTGCCAGCAGTTGGAGGCTAGCGGGAAAAGGAGAGCAGTACTTC

clone_size: few
v_call: TRBV11-2
d_call: TRBD1
j_call: TRBJ2-1
cdr3_aa: CASSQAGTGVGEQFF
cdr3_nt: TGTGCCAGCAGTCAAGCCGGGACAGGGGTCGGTGAGCAGTTCTTC

clone_size: .
v_call: TRBV5-1
d_call: .
j_call: TRBJ2-1
cdr3_aa: CASRLTGQFHEQFF
cdr3_nt: TGCGCCAGCAGACTAACAGGACAGTTCCATGAGCAGTTCTTC

clone_size: .
v_call: TRBV18
d_call: .
j_call: TRBJ1-2
cdr3_aa: CASSPESDKYGYTF
cdr3_nt: TGTGCCAGCTCACCCGAGTCGGACAAGTATGGCTACACCTTC

clone_size: .
v_call: TRBV18
d_call: .
j_call: TRBJ2-5
cdr3_aa: CASSRTDQETQYF
cdr3_nt: TGTGCCAGCTCACGAACAGACCAAGAGACCCAGTACTTC

clone_size: .
v_call: TRBV9
d_call: TRBD2
j_call: TRBJ2-1
cdr3_aa: CASSVGEGSGIRSYNEQFF
cdr3_nt: TGTGCCAGCAGCGTAGGTGAGGGGAGCGGGATCAGGTCCTACAATGAGCAGTTCTTC

clone_size: .
v_call: TRBV18
d_call: .
j_call: TRBJ2-2
cdr3_aa: CASSPDTGGELFF
cdr3_nt: TGTGCCAGCTCACCCGACACGGGGGGGGAGCTGTTTTTT

clone_size: .
v_call: TRBV10-3
d_call: TRBD1
j_call: TRBJ2-7
cdr3_aa: CAIRTGDSYEQYF
cdr3_nt: TGTGCCATCCGGACAGGAGACTCCTACGAGCAGTACTTC

clone_size: .
v_call: TRBV19
d_call: TRBD1
j_call: TRBJ2-7
cdr3_aa: CASSQDRTSYEQYF
cdr3_nt: TGTGCCAGTAGTCAGGACAGGACCTCCTACGAGCAGTACTTC

clone_size: .
v_call: TRBV6-2/TRBV6-3
d_call: .
j_call: TRBJ2-1
cdr3_aa: CASSYGWSLARYNEQFF
cdr3_nt: TGTGCCAGCAGTTATGGTTGGAGTCTAGCGAGATACAATGAGCAGTTCTTC

clone_size: once
v_call: TRBV7-9
d_call: .
j_call: TRBJ2-3
cdr3_aa: CASSLGPGRNEDTQYF
cdr3_nt: TGTGCCAGCAGCTTAGGGCCAGGCCGTAACGAAGATACGCAGTATTTT

clone_size: .
v_call: TRBV4-1
d_call: .
j_call: TRBJ1-5
cdr3_aa: CASSQGSQGSNQPQHF
cdr3_nt: TGCGCCAGCAGCCAAGGTTCCCAGGGAAGCAATCAGCCCCAGCATTTT

clone_size: few
v_call: TRBV28
d_call: .
j_call: TRBJ1-5
cdr3_aa: CASRPQYGQGSLRTNQPQHF
cdr3_nt: TGTGCCAGCAGACCTCAATACGGACAAGGGTCCTTAAGGACAAATCAGCCCCAGCATTTT

clone_size: .
v_call: TRBV7-2
d_call: .
j_call: TRBJ2-3
cdr3_aa: CASRPDTDTQYF
cdr3_nt: TGTGCCAGCAGACCAGACACAGATACGCAGTATTTT

clone_size: few
v_call: TRBV18
d_call: TRBD1
j_call: TRBJ1-1
cdr3_aa: CASSRGQGWNTEAFF
cdr3_nt: TGTGCCAGCTCACGCGGACAGGGTTGGAACACTGAAGCTTTCTTT

clone_size: .
v_call: TRBV19
d_call: TRBD1
j_call: TRBJ2-6
cdr3_aa: CASSGQTLNSGANVLTF
cdr3_nt: TGTGCCAGTTCGGGACAGACGTTGAACTCTGGGGCCAACGTCCTGACTTTC

clone_size: .
v_call: TRBV5-1
d_call: TRBD1
j_call: TRBJ1-5
cdr3_aa: CASSMTGDSNQPQHF
cdr3_nt: TGCGCCAGCAGCATGACAGGGGATAGCAATCAGCCCCAGCATTTT

clone_size: .
v_call: TRBV3-1/TRBV3-2
d_call: TRBD2
j_call: TRBJ2-1
cdr3_aa: CAPGGDHLNNEQFF
cdr3_nt: TGTGCTCCCGGGGGGGACCACCTCAACAATGAGCAGTTCTTC

clone_size: .
v_call: TRBV7-2
d_call: .
j_call: TRBJ2-7
cdr3_aa: CASSLVSRTPSGEQYF
cdr3_nt: TGTGCCAGCAGCTTAGTTTCGAGGACTCCGTCGGGGGAGCAGTACTTC

clone_size: .
v_call: TRBV30
d_call: .
j_call: TRBJ1-5
cdr3_aa: CAWSYNRVNQPQHF
cdr3_nt: TGTGCCTGGAGTTACAACAGGGTCAATCAGCCCCAGCATTTT

clone_size: .
v_call: TRBV5-4
d_call: TRBD2
j_call: TRBJ2-5
cdr3_aa: CASSESGGAMETQYF
cdr3_nt: TGTGCCAGCAGCGAAAGCGGGGGGGCCATGGAGACCCAGTACTTC

clone_size: .
v_call: TRBV29-1
d_call: TRBD2
j_call: TRBJ2-5
cdr3_aa: CSVGGLAGSQETQYF
cdr3_nt: TGCAGCGTGGGTGGACTAGCGGGGTCTCAAGAGACCCAGTACTTC

clone_size: few
v_call: TRBV7-2
d_call: TRBD1
j_call: TRBJ1-3
cdr3_aa: CASSLGRQGSGNTIYF
cdr3_nt: TGTGCCAGCAGCTTAGGACGACAGGGGTCTGGAAACACCATATATTTT

clone_size: .
v_call: TRBV6-2/TRBV6-3
d_call: TRBD1
j_call: TRBJ1-2
cdr3_aa: CASSLPDRRYGYTF
cdr3_nt: TGTGCCAGCAGCCTCCCGGACAGGCGCTATGGCTACACCTTC

clone_size: .
v_call: TRBV5-8
d_call: .
j_call: TRBJ1-5
cdr3_aa: CASSLAGSRFYSNQPQHF
cdr3_nt: TGTGCCAGCAGCTTGGCGGGGTCCAGGTTCTATAGCAATCAGCCCCAGCATTTT

clone_size: .
v_call: TRBV5-4
d_call: .
j_call: TRBJ2-7
cdr3_aa: CASSPESSAYEQYF
cdr3_nt: TGTGCCAGCAGCCCCGAGTCCAGCGCCTACGAGCAGTACTTC

clone_size: few
v_call: TRBV7-2
d_call: .
j_call: TRBJ2-2
cdr3_aa: CASSLDRGGNGELFF
cdr3_nt: TGTGCCAGCAGCCTTGACAGGGGAGGGAACGGGGAGCTGTTTTTT

clone_size: .
v_call: TRBV3-1/TRBV3-2
d_call: TRBD1
j_call: TRBJ2-3
cdr3_aa: CASSQATPGQQISTDTQYF
cdr3_nt: TGTGCCAGCAGCCAAGCGACCCCGGGACAGCAAATTTCCACAGATACGCAGTATTTT

clone_size: .
v_call: TRBV6-2/TRBV6-3
d_call: .
j_call: TRBJ2-5
cdr3_aa: CASSYGASNPPSETQYF
cdr3_nt: TGTGCCAGCAGTTACGGGGCGAGCAATCCACCAAGTGAGACCCAGTACTTC